Included here is one T cell receptor (beta chain) sequence, with context. The entry originates in a study of blood T cell repertoires in COVID-19. Study at large: Acute and convalescent COVID-19 samples came from the United States, Italy and Spain. PBMCs, B-cell-depleted T cells, or T cells provided the cDNA or gDNA that made up the material.

Original handling: Amplified reference gene primers provided the basis for estimating nucleated cell counts. Clones were read by immunoSEQ multiplex PCR, and TCRdb kept only the in-frame ones, dropping some. V and J calls and clone size are as listed in that table; D and trimming were resolved from the DNA. The table records around 60,000 clones, roughly three quarters of them present only once. The length of the CDR3 is 15 residues. J was trimmed by 6 bases and V by 2 bases; bases with no gene match: 8. Looked up from germline, CDR1 is MNHEY and CDR2 is SVGEGT. Sequencing was performed on peripheral blood. This receptor was taken from a human donor in a cohort sampled during active COVID-19. V is TRBV6-2 or TRBV6-3 and J is TRBJ1-2, with 8 bases aligning to TRBD1. This CDR3 reads CASSYLSGQGNGYTF. CDR3 coding DNA: TGTGCCAGCAGTTACCTGTCTGGACAGGGCAATGGCTACACCTTC.